A single sample gave rise to the 27 T cell receptor beta chains below, sequenced in a study of cytomegalovirus exposure and HLA in healthy donors. PCR used 60 Vbeta primers and 13 Jbeta primers. Profiled with immunoSEQ multiplex PCR; TCRdb holds only in-frame clones, not every one. The sample has about 120,000 clones, roughly 80% seen once. Source material: PBMCs. The source of these receptors is a middle-aged man in good health and CMV-seropositive.

The J gene is TRBJ2-1, the V gene TRBV6-4, with D possibly matching TRBD1 (6 bases). CDR3 size: 19 residues. Trimming took 1 base from V and 0 from J, leaving 19 bases between them. The germline V gene has CDR1 MRHNA and CDR2 SNTAGT. The chain's CDR3 is CASSDLEQGGKSSYNEQFF. The CDR3 coding sequence is TGTGCCAGCAGTGACTTGGAACAGGGTGGGAAAAGCTCCTACAATGAGCAGTTCTTC.

This clone was seen once. The chain couples TRBV30 to TRBJ1-2; 9 bases agree with TRBD1. With V trimmed by 2 bases and J by 6 bases, 4 bases remained unmatched. The CDR3 has 13 residues. CDR1 is GTSNPN, CDR2 SVGIG, per germline (reference sequence). The CDR3 spells CAWSFGQGNGYTF. CDR3 DNA sequence: TGTGCCTGGAGTTTTGGACAGGGGAATGGCTACACCTTC.

This sequence joins TRBV2 and TRBJ2-5; 14 nucleotides match TRBD2. CDR1 is SNHLY, CDR2 FYNNEI, per germline. V gave up 6 bases and J gave up 5 bases; unmatched junction bases: 5. This CDR3 has 15 residues. CDR3 sequence (DNA): TGTGCCAGCAGGGGGACTAGCGGGAGTTGGGAGACCCAGTACTTC. Encoded protein: CASRGTSGSWETQYF.

The rearrangement links TRBV5-1 to TRBJ1-6; a possible D gene is TRBD1 (6 bases). Germline V CDR1 and CDR2: SGHRS, YFSETQ. V gave up 4 bases and J gave up 7 bases, with 15 bases separating them. This CDR3 is 15 amino acids long. CDR3 loop: CASSGGASGNSPLHF. As DNA, the CDR3 is TGCGCCAGCAGCGGGGGGGCCTCGGGGAATTCACCCCTCCACTTT.

The chain recombines TRBV15 with TRBJ2-5; D not resolved. This CDR3 is built from 14 residues. CDR1 and CDR2 (germline): LNHNV, YYDKDF (reference sequence). Trimming took 0 bases from V and 6 from J, leaving 11 bases between them. The CDR3 DNA is TGTGCCACCAGCAGAGATCCCGGAGCCCAGACCCAGTACTTC. Amino acids: CATSRDPGAQTQYF.

The V and J genes are TRBV19 and TRBJ2-1, with 11 positions matching TRBD2. Germline V gives CDR1 LNHDA, CDR2 SQIVND (reference sequence). V shed 6 bases, J shed 7 bases, and the junction held 11 bases outside the gene matches. The CDR3 runs to 16 residues. CDR3 in amino acids: CASSKRTSGRTNEQFF. The CDR3 nucleotides are TGTGCCAGTAGCAAGAGGACTAGCGGGCGCACAAATGAGCAGTTCTTC. Based on the CDR3 plus reference TRBV19 and TRBJ2-1, the full variable domain is DGGITQSPKYLFRKEGQNVTLSCEQNLNHDAMYWYRQDPGQGLRLIYYSQIVNDFQKGDIAEGYSVSREKKESFPLTVTSAQKNPTAFYLCASSKRTSGRTNEQFFGPGTRLTVL.

This clone occurred once. V and J are TRBV2 and TRBJ1-2; D remains ambiguous. The CDR3 is 13 residues long. Germline CDR1 and CDR2: SNHLY and FYNNEI. Trimming stripped 7 bases from V and 8 bases from J, with 17 bases between. CDR3 nucleotides: TGTGCCAGCAACCCCTACGGGAACGGAGGCTACACCTTC. It specifies CASNPYGNGGYTF.

J is TRBJ2-3 and V is TRBV7-9; 9 bases are a match to TRBD2. Per germline, CDR1 SEHNR and CDR2 FQNEAQ (reference sequence). The V segment lost 0 bases and the J segment 3 bases; nucleotides outside the gene matches: 10. The CDR3 has 18 residues. CDR3 sequence: CASSLARLAEGGTDTQYF. The CDR3 DNA follows: TGTGCCAGCAGCTTAGCGCGACTAGCGGAGGGAGGGACAGATACGCAGTATTTT.

The rearrangement links TRBV30 to TRBJ2-7; D is possibly TRBD2 (6 bases). Trimming took 4 bases from V and 0 from J, leaving 13 bases between them. The germline CDR1 and CDR2 sequences are GTSNPN and SVGIG (reference sequence). CDR3 length: 14 amino acids. CDR3 region: CAWTGTSNSYEQYF. The CDR3 bases are TGTGCCTGGACCGGGACTTCAAACTCCTACGAGCAGTACTTC.

The V and J genes are TRBV28 and TRBJ1-2; 10 bases line up with TRBD1. The CDR3 extends over 14 amino acids. V shed 6 bases, J shed 8 bases, and the junction held 9 bases outside the gene matches. Germline V gene sequence: CDR1 MDHEN, CDR2 SYDVKM. CDR3 sequence reads: CASSLPGTGDGYTF. The CDR3 nucleotides are TGTGCCAGCAGCTTACCCGGGACAGGGGACGGCTACACCTTC.

The chain couples TRBV6-1 to TRBJ1-3; 7 bases line up with TRBD1. The CDR3 consists of 14 residues. CDR1 is MNHNS and CDR2 is SASEGT in the germline V gene. After removal of 6 bases from V and 0 bases from J, the junction contained 2 bases not matched to a gene. CDR3 protein: CASRGDSSGNTIYF. The CDR3 DNA is TGTGCCAGCAGAGGGGACAGCTCTGGAAACACCATATATTTT.

This sequence joins TRBV5-6 and TRBJ1-6, with D possibly matching TRBD1 (5 bases). The CDR3 is 13 residues long. The V gene's germline CDR1 is SGHDT and CDR2 YYEEEE. V lost 4 bases and J 7 bases, leaving 9 bases between the germline ends. The CDR3 is CASSREGNSPLHF. The CDR3 DNA is TGTGCCAGCAGCCGGGAGGGGAATTCACCCCTCCACTTT.

The gene calls are TRBV5-1 and TRBJ1-1, with D tentatively TRBD1 (5 bases). The ends were cut back, 4 bases at V and 3 bases at J, with 13 bases in the middle. The CDR3 is made up of 14 amino acids. Germline V CDR1 and CDR2: SGHRS, YFSETQ. CDR3 DNA: TGCGCCAGCAGCCGAGACAGCACTGACACTGAAGCTTTCTTT. This sequence encodes CASSRDSTDTEAFF.

This clone was seen once. This chain joins TRBV6-5 and TRBJ1-1, with 9 bases identical to TRBD1. The length of the CDR3 is 15 residues. Trimming at V came to 6 bases and at J to 4 bases, leaving 9 bases not matched to a gene. Germline V gene lookup returns CDR1 MNHEY and CDR2 SVGAGI. CDR3 bases: TGTGCCAGCAGGAGCCTAGACAGGGGGGGCACTGAAGCTTTCTTT. Encoded protein: CASRSLDRGGTEAFF.

V gene TRBV18 combines with J gene TRBJ1-1, with TRBD1 matching 7 bases. The J segment lost 2 bases and the V segment lost 0 bases, leaving 3 bases of the junction unmatched. CDR3 length: 15 amino acids. The germline V gene has CDR1 KGHSH and CDR2 LQKENI. This chain's CDR3 is CASSPPGTANTEAFF. The CDR3 DNA reads TGTGCCAGCTCACCACCGGGGACAGCAAACACTGAAGCTTTCTTT.

The chain couples TRBV29-1 to TRBJ2-5; 8 bases align to TRBD2. The germline gives CDR1 SQVTM, CDR2 ANQGSEA. J was trimmed by 4 bases and V by 4 bases; bases with no gene match: 11. The CDR3 consists of 15 residues. The CDR3: CSVGGAGVPGETQYF. The CDR3 nucleotides are TGCAGCGTTGGGGGAGCGGGGGTTCCAGGAGAGACCCAGTACTTC.

The chain is built from TRBV19 and TRBJ2-5, with 7 bases lining up with TRBD2. Per germline, CDR1 LNHDA and CDR2 SQIVND (reference sequence). J gave up 4 bases and V 5 bases, and 10 bases lay outside the gene matches. CDR3 length equals 15 residues. CDR3: CASSVTGTTLETQYF. DNA for the CDR3: TGTGCCAGTAGTGTTACCGGGACTACCTTAGAGACCCAGTACTTC.

Concerning this clone itself: Other DNA sequences from this sample encode an identical CDR3 as well. J is TRBJ2-6 and V is TRBV4-2, with 7 bases fitting TRBD1. The germline V gene encodes CDR1 LGHNA and CDR2 YNFKEQ. This CDR3 comprises 16 residues. V lost 4 bases to trimming and J lost 2 bases; unmatched junction nucleotides: 5. The CDR3 here is CASSPTTGAGANVLTF. CDR3 in DNA: TGTGCCAGCAGCCCCACTACAGGGGCTGGGGCCAACGTCCTGACTTTC.

This chain connects TRBV5-4 to TRBJ2-1; 14 nucleotides match TRBD2. Germline loops: CDR1 SGHNT, CDR2 YYREEE (reference sequence). The CDR3 is made up of 17 amino acids. Trimming at V came to 3 bases and at J to 0 bases, leaving 2 bases not matched to a gene. CDR3 protein: CASSSGTSGSSYNEQFF. The CDR3 DNA reads as TGTGCCAGCAGCTCCGGGACTAGCGGGAGCTCCTACAATGAGCAGTTCTTC.

Regarding this clone: Germline is not matched at one junction end, which may reflect a read error. The same CDR3 can be traced to other DNA sequences in this sample. This rearrangement joins TRBV18 to TRBJ1-6; D gene ambiguous. Looked up from germline, CDR1 is KGHSH and CDR2 is LQKENI. The CDR3 spans 17 residues. CDR3 in DNA: TGTGCCAGCTCTGTGGGCTTTCCGAGCTCCTATAATTCCCCCCTCCACTTT. It codes for CASSVGFPSSYNSPLHF.

CDR3 coding DNA: TGTGCCAGCAGCCCCCTAGCCCCCTCCTACAATGAGCAGTTCTTC. It codes for CASSPLAPSYNEQFF. The V call is TRBV2, the J call TRBJ2-1; a possible D gene is TRBD2 (5 bases). Germline loops: CDR1 SNHLY, CDR2 FYNNEI. The CDR3 spans 15 residues. V was clipped by 6 bases and J by 0 bases, with 12 bases between them.

The chain joins TRBV11-2 to TRBJ2-3; 7 bases match TRBD2. CDR1 and CDR2 (germline): SGHAT, FQNNGV. Trimming at V came to 5 bases and at J to 1 base, leaving 9 bases not matched to a gene. CDR3 size: 16 residues. The DNA for the CDR3 is TGTGCCAGCAGCCTCGGGTTGGGGGGGGGCACAGATACGCAGTATTTT. Its protein is CASSLGLGGGTDTQYF.

The chain uses TRBV7-9 and TRBJ1-1, with 8 bases lining up with TRBD1. The CDR3 has 14 amino acids. Germline V lookup: CDR1 SEHNR, CDR2 FQNEAQ (reference sequence). The V segment lost 4 bases and the J segment 1 base; nucleotides outside the gene matches: 2. The CDR3 loop reads CASSWGTGNTEAFF. The CDR3 DNA is TGTGCCAGCAGCTGGGGGACAGGGAACACTGAAGCTTTCTTT.

V usage is TRBV28 and J usage is TRBJ1-5, with 8 bases that match TRBD1. The CDR3 is 14 amino acids. The V gene's germline CDR1 is MDHEN and CDR2 SYDVKM. The V gene end was trimmed by 4 bases and the J gene end by 6 bases; junction bases not matched to a gene: 5. The CDR3 coding sequence is TGTGCCAGCAGTTCGACAGGGGCAGGTCAGCCCCAGCATTTT. Protein: CASSSTGAGQPQHF.

This clone has just a few counts. The chain has TRBV18 and TRBJ2-7; D is perhaps TRBD1 (6 bases). From germline, CDR1 is KGHSH and CDR2 LQKENI. V lost 5 bases, J lost 6 bases, and 17 bases lay in between. The CDR3 totals 14 residues. The CDR3: CASSSSGTKGEQYF. In DNA, the CDR3 is TGTGCCAGCTCATCTTCCGGGACAAAGGGCGAGCAGTACTTC.

The rearrangement links TRBV11-2 to TRBJ2-7; the match to TRBD1 covers 8 bases. V lost 2 bases to trimming and J lost 6 bases; unmatched junction nucleotides: 12. The CDR3 totals 16 residues. Looked up from germline, CDR1 is SGHAT and CDR2 is FQNNGV. The CDR3 bases are TGTGCCAGCAGCTTACCACGGGGCAGGGGGCTGGGCGAGCAGTACTTC. This sequence encodes CASSLPRGRGLGEQYF.

The genes are TRBV30 and TRBJ2-1; TRBD2 agrees at 7 bases. After removal of 0 bases from V and 2 bases from J, the junction contained 4 bases not matched to a gene. The CDR3 is 15 amino acids. Germline V gene lookup returns CDR1 GTSNPN and CDR2 SVGIG (reference sequence). The CDR3 here is CAWSVQSGAYNEQFF. The CDR3 bases are TGTGCCTGGAGTGTACAAAGCGGGGCCTACAATGAGCAGTTCTTC.